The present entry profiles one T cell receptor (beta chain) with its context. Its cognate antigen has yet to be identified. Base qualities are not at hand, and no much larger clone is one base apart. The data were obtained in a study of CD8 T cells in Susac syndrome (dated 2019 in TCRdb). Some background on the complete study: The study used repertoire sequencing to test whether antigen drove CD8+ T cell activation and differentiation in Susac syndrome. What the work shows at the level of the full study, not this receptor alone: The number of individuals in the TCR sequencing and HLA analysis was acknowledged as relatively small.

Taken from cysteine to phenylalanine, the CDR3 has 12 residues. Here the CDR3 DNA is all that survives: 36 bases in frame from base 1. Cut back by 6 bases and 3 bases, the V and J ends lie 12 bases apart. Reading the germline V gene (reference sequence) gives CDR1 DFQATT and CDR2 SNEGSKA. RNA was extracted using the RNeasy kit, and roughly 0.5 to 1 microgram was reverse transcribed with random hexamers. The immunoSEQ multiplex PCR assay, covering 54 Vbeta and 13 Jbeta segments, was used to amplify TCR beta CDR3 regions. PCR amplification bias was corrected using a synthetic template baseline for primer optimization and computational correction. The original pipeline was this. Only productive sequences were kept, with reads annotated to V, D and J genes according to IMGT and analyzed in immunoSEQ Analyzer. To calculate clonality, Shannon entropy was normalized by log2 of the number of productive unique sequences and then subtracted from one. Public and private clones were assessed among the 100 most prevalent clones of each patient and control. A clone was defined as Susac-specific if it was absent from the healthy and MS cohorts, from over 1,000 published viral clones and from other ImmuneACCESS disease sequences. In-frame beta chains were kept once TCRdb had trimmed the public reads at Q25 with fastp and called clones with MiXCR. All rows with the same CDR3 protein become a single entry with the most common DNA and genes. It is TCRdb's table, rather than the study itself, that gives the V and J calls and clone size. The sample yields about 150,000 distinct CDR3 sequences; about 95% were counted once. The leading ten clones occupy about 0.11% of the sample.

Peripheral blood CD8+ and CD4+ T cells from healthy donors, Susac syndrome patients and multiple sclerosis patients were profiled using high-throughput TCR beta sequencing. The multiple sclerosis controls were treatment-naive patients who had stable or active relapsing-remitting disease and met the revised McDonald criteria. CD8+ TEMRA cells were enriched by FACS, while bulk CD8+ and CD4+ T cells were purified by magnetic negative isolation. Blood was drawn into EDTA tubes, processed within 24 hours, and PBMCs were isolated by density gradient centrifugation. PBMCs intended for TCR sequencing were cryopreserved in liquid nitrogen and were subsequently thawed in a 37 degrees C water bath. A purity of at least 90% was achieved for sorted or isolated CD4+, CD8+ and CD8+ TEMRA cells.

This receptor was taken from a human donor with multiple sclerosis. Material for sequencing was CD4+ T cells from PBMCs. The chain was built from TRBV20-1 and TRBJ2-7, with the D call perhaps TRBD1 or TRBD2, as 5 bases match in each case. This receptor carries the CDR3 CSASPGLYEQYF. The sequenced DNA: TGCAGTGCATCCCCGGGGCTCTACGAGCAGTACTTC.